The 27 T cell receptor beta chains below all came from one sample that was sequenced in a study of PD-L1 blockade in urothelial cancer. Time point noted: peripheral blood 6 weeks after treatment start. Profiled with immunoSEQ multiplex PCR; TCRdb holds only in-frame clones, not every one. Of some 75,000 clones listed, less than 95% are singletons. Material: PBMCs, obtained around atezolizumab (anti-PD-L1) treatment. Receptor source: a woman older than 75 with urothelial cancer.

The V gene is TRBV19, the J gene TRBJ2-1; D is perhaps TRBD1 (5 bases). The CDR3 totals 13 residues. V gave up 7 bases and J gave up 7 bases, with 14 bases separating them. The V gene's germline CDR1 is LNHDA and CDR2 SQIVND (reference sequence). The CDR3 protein is CASTARGTNEQFF. The CDR3 nucleotides are TGTGCCAGTACCGCTAGGGGCACGAATGAGCAGTTCTTC.

Only one count was recorded for this clone. This rearrangement joins TRBV30 to TRBJ2-1; no reliable D call. The germline V gene encodes CDR1 GTSNPN and CDR2 SVGIG (reference sequence). This CDR3 region has 14 residues. Trimming cost V 2 bases and J 4 bases, with 12 bases left between them. The CDR3 nucleotides are TGTGCCTGGAGTCGGAAGACAACTTACAATGAGCAGTTCTTC. It translates to CAWSRKTTYNEQFF.

V is TRBV5-1 and J is TRBJ2-7; D possibly corresponds to TRBD1 (8 bases). This CDR3 region has 15 residues. Germline loops: CDR1 SGHRS, CDR2 YFSETQ. The V gene lost 4 bases and the J gene lost 0 bases, with 14 bases spanning the gap. CDR3 region: CASSTAGQVSYEQYF. CDR3 in DNA: TGCGCCAGCAGCACAGCGGGACAGGTCTCCTACGAGCAGTACTTC. The variable domain in full, with the rest retrieved from reference TRBV5-1 and TRBJ2-7, is KAGVTQTPRYLIKTRGQQVTLSCSPISGHRSVSWYQQTPGQGLQFLFEYFSETQRNKGNFPGRFSGRQFSNSRSEMNVSTLELGDSALYLCASSTAGQVSYEQYFGPGTRLTVT.

The chain recombines TRBV30 with TRBJ1-5; D might be TRBD1 (5 bases). V lost 4 bases, J lost 5 bases, and 12 bases lay in between. CDR1 and CDR2 from the germline V gene are GTSNPN and SVGIG (reference sequence). The CDR3 loop spans 13 amino acids. The CDR3 DNA reads TGTGCCTGGAATGGCAGGGATGATCAGCCCCAGCATTTT. This encodes CAWNGRDDQPQHF.

CDR3 nucleotides: TGTGCCAGCAGTACCCGACAGCACACCGATACGCAGTATTTT. Its translation is CASSTRQHTDTQYF. This chain links TRBV7-2 with TRBJ2-3; a weak D match, TRBD1 (5 bases). V was shortened by 6 bases and J by 6 bases, with 16 bases between the two germline ends. Germline V gene lookup returns CDR1 SGHTA and CDR2 FQGNSA. This CDR3 spans 14 amino acids. Full variable domain (missing parts from reference TRBV7-2 and TRBJ2-3): GAGVSQSPSNKVTEKGKDVELRCDPISGHTALYWYRQSLGQGLEFLIYFQGNSAPDKSGLPSDRFSAERTGGSVSTLTIQRTQQEDSAVYLCASSTRQHTDTQYFGPGTRLTVL.

The chain is built from TRBV18 and TRBJ2-7, with TRBD1 matching 9 bases. The CDR3 contains 15 residues. Trimming removed 5 bases from V and 3 bases from J; junction bases left unmatched: 8. Germline loops: CDR1 KGHSH, CDR2 LQKENI. The CDR3 spells CASSSQGANGYEQYF. CDR3 coding DNA: TGTGCCAGCTCATCACAGGGGGCGAATGGCTACGAGCAGTACTTC.

This clone was observed once. The chain carries TRBV25-1 and TRBJ1-5, with 7 bases fitting TRBD1. Unmatched junction bases numbered 2, after V lost 1 base and J lost 2 bases. This CDR3 is built from 15 residues. Germline V lookup: CDR1 MGHDK, CDR2 SYGVNS. CDR3 bases: TGTGCCAGCAGTGAATCCGGGACAGGCAATCAGCCCCAGCATTTT. Its translation is CASSESGTGNQPQHF.

This rearrangement joins TRBV5-5 to TRBJ2-7; a weak D match, TRBD1 (6 bases). Between the trimmed V and J ends, which lost 3 bases and 1 base, there was a span of 11 bases. There are 14 residues in the CDR3. Looked up from germline, CDR1 is SGHKS and CDR2 is YYEKEE (reference sequence). In DNA form, the CDR3 reads TGTGCCAGCAGCTCGACAGGACGGTCCTACGAGCAGTACTTC. Residues: CASSSTGRSYEQYF. Drawing the rest from reference TRBV5-5 and TRBJ2-7, the complete variable domain is DAGVTQSPTHLIKTRGQQVTLRCSPISGHKSVSWYQQVLGQGPQFIFQYYEKEERGRGNFPDRFSARQFPNYSSELNVNALLLGDSALYLCASSSTGRSYEQYFGPGTRLTVT.

The chain joins TRBV18 to TRBJ1-1, with D maybe TRBD1 (5 bases). This CDR3 is built from 14 residues. Trimming shortened V by 1 base and J by 5 bases, and 11 bases separated the two germline ends. Germline lookup yields CDR1 KGHSH and CDR2 LQKENI. Written as DNA, the CDR3 is TGTGCCAGCTCACCACGCCAGGGCCAAACTGAAGCTTTCTTT. Translated, it gives CASSPRQGQTEAFF.

This sequence joins TRBV27 and TRBJ2-7, with 12 positions matching TRBD2. The germline V gene encodes CDR1 MNHEY and CDR2 SMNVEV (reference sequence). The CDR3 totals 16 residues. Trimming took 4 bases from V and 4 from J; bases not matched to a gene: 8. CDR3: CASSSFPGLAGYEQYF. CDR3 nucleotides: TGTGCCAGCAGTTCCTTCCCGGGACTAGCGGGTTACGAGCAGTACTTC.

The rearrangement links TRBV7-9 to TRBJ2-6; 8 bases are shared with TRBD1. The J segment lost 0 bases and the V segment lost 5 bases, leaving 3 bases of the junction unmatched. The CDR3 is 16 amino acids. Germline V gives CDR1 SEHNR, CDR2 FQNEAQ (reference sequence). The DNA of the CDR3 is TGTGCCAGCAGCAATACAGGGGGCTCTGGGGCCAACGTCCTGACTTTC. Translating it yields CASSNTGGSGANVLTF.

The V gene is TRBV7-9, the J gene TRBJ1-4; no firm D call. V lost 5 bases, J lost 8 bases, and 24 bases lay in between. The CDR3 is 17 amino acids. Germline CDR1 and CDR2: SEHNR and FQNEAQ (reference sequence). CDR3 loop: CASSRLGGRGTGEKLFF. The CDR3 nucleotides are TGTGCCAGCAGCCGGCTGGGAGGGCGGGGTACGGGCGAAAAACTGTTTTTT.

The count of this clone is one. The gene calls are TRBV4-1 and TRBJ2-7; 10 nucleotides align to TRBD1. The CDR3 extends over 15 amino acids. V shed 3 bases, J shed 5 bases, and the junction held 7 bases outside the gene matches. Looked up from germline, CDR1 is MGHRA and CDR2 is YSYEKL. The CDR3 bases are TGCGCCAGCAGCCAGCCCGGGACAGGGGTAAACGAGCAGTACTTC. This encodes CASSQPGTGVNEQYF.

The CDR3 spells CASLSEAGNEQFF. DNA for the CDR3: TGTGCCAGCCTGTCCGAGGCGGGTAATGAGCAGTTCTTC. The V gene is TRBV6-6, the J gene TRBJ2-1; tentatively, D is TRBD2 (5 bases). V gave up 8 bases and J gave up 7 bases, with 15 bases separating them. The CDR3 totals 13 residues. Germline CDR1 MNHNY, CDR2 SVGAGI (reference sequence).

The chain employs TRBV28 and TRBJ2-3; 7 bases align to TRBD2. CDR3 length: 11 residues. V shed 7 bases, J shed 8 bases, and the junction held 3 bases outside the gene matches. Per germline, CDR1 MDHEN and CDR2 SYDVKM. As DNA, the CDR3 is TGTGCCAGCAATACGGGAGGTACGCAGTATTTT. It is translated as CASNTGGTQYF.

The chain recombines TRBV27 with TRBJ2-5; TRBD2 aligns across 13 bases. V shed 6 bases and J 5 bases; nucleotides not matched to a gene: 6. Germline assignment: CDR1 MNHEY and CDR2 SMNVEV (reference sequence). The CDR3 length is 15 residues. The CDR3 loop is CASRILAGGPETQYF. DNA of the CDR3: TGTGCCAGCAGAATACTAGCGGGAGGGCCTGAGACCCAGTACTTC.

J is TRBJ1-5 and V is TRBV18; D is uncertain. V gave up 6 bases and J gave up 2 bases, with 11 bases separating them. Germline values: CDR1 KGHSH, CDR2 LQKENI. The CDR3 is 14 amino acids. CDR3 loop: CASSPQVGNQPQHF. The CDR3 DNA sequence: TGTGCCAGCTCCCCCCAGGTTGGCAATCAGCCCCAGCATTTT.

The chain recombines TRBV11-1 with TRBJ2-3; 12 bases agree with TRBD2. The V segment lost 5 bases and the J segment 3 bases; nucleotides outside the gene matches: 3. This CDR3 comprises 15 residues. Germline CDR1 SGHAT, CDR2 FQDESV (reference sequence). The CDR3 is CASSRTSGITDTQYF. CDR3 coding DNA: TGTGCCAGCAGCCGGACTAGCGGGATTACAGATACGCAGTATTTT.

DNA for the CDR3: TGTGCCATTTCAGACTCCTACGAGCAGTACTTC. This codes for CAISDSYEQYF. V gene TRBV6-6 combines with J gene TRBJ2-7, with D hard to call. Germline CDR1 and CDR2: MNHNY and SVGAGI (reference sequence). Between the trimmed V and J ends, which lost 10 bases and 0 bases, there was a span of 7 bases. The CDR3 extends over 11 amino acids.

This clone was counted a single time. The rearrangement joins TRBV6-1 to TRBJ1-4; unclear D gene. Trimming stripped 6 bases from V and 3 bases from J, with 14 bases between. The CDR3 runs 15 residues. Germline CDR1 and CDR2: MNHNS and SASEGT. The CDR3 region is CASRLTWESNEKLFF. The CDR3, as DNA: TGTGCCAGCAGACTTACGTGGGAGTCTAATGAAAAACTGTTTTTT.

This chain links TRBV19 with TRBJ2-7; 11 bases map to TRBD2. The germline CDR1 and CDR2 sequences are LNHDA and SQIVND (reference sequence). CDR3 size: 15 residues. The junction had 5 bases not matched to a gene; V was cut back by 7 bases and J by 0 bases. In DNA form, the CDR3 reads TGTGCCAGTAAACTAGCGGGAGAGGTCTCCTACGAGCAGTACTTC. Translation gives CASKLAGEVSYEQYF. The entire variable domain, with the rest obtained from reference TRBV19 and TRBJ2-7, is as follows: DGGITQSPKYLFRKEGQNVTLSCEQNLNHDAMYWYRQDPGQGLRLIYYSQIVNDFQKGDIAEGYSVSREKKESFPLTVTSAQKNPTAFYLCASKLAGEVSYEQYFGPGTRLTVT.

This chain joins TRBV12-5 and TRBJ1-1, with a weak D call TRBD1 (5 bases). The ends were cut back, 4 bases at V and 1 base at J, with 7 bases in the middle. CDR1 LGHNT and CDR2 FRNRAP come from the germline V gene. The CDR3 totals 13 residues. The CDR3 sequence: CASGSQANTEAFF. The DNA of the CDR3 is TGTGCTAGTGGTTCACAGGCGAACACTGAAGCTTTCTTT.

V usage is TRBV9 and J usage is TRBJ2-1, with 8 bases matching TRBD2. The germline V gene encodes CDR1 SGDLS and CDR2 YYNGEE. The CDR3 consists of 16 residues. V lost 0 bases and J lost 5; bases outside the gene matches: 7. The CDR3 loop reads CASSVALTSGDNEQFF. CDR3 nucleotides: TGTGCCAGCAGCGTAGCTCTCACTAGCGGAGACAATGAGCAGTTCTTC.

This chain links TRBV2 with TRBJ2-3, with D unresolved. CDR3 length: 13 amino acids. V shed 3 bases and J shed 1 base, with 5 bases lying between them. Per the germline V gene, CDR1 is SNHLY and CDR2 is FYNNEI. This CDR3 reads CASSDPGTDTQYF. The CDR3 bases are TGTGCCAGCAGTGACCCTGGCACAGATACGCAGTATTTT.

The genes are TRBV27 and TRBJ2-1; 7 nucleotides align to TRBD2. The CDR3 covers 13 residues. CDR1 and CDR2 from the germline V gene are MNHEY and SMNVEV (reference sequence). Losses at the gene ends were 5 bases for V and 9 bases for J; bases not matched to a gene: 7. CDR3: CASSGLVGGEQFF. In DNA, the CDR3 is TGTGCCAGCAGTGGACTAGTGGGGGGTGAGCAGTTCTTC.

The rearrangement joins TRBV27 to TRBJ2-7; 8 bases match TRBD1. CDR3 length equals 14 residues. Germline CDR1 reads MNHEY; CDR2 reads SMNVEV (reference sequence). J lost 2 bases, V lost 7 bases, and 7 bases had no gene match. CDR3 amino acids: CASNVQGAPYEQYF. Here the CDR3 DNA reads TGTGCCAGCAATGTCCAGGGGGCGCCCTACGAGCAGTACTTC.

The chain combines TRBV19 with TRBJ2-2, with D possibly matching TRBD2 (6 bases). The CDR3 runs 16 residues. Trimming left V 2 bases short and J 4 bases short, with 14 bases between. Looked up from germline, CDR1 is LNHDA and CDR2 is SQIVND (reference sequence). CDR3 sequence: CASSILGGRGTGELFF. CDR3 DNA sequence: TGTGCCAGTAGTATATTAGGAGGGCGAGGCACCGGGGAGCTGTTTTTT. Full variable domain (missing parts from reference TRBV19 and TRBJ2-2): DGGITQSPKYLFRKEGQNVTLSCEQNLNHDAMYWYRQDPGQGLRLIYYSQIVNDFQKGDIAEGYSVSREKKESFPLTVTSAQKNPTAFYLCASSILGGRGTGELFFGEGSRLTVL.